Below are 16 T cell receptor beta chains sequenced from a single sample in a study of T-cell reconstitution after alpha-beta-depleted transplantation in children. The TCRbeta library was prepared with unique molecular identifiers. One entry per CDR3 protein results from TCRdb running MiXCR on the PCR reads. The table includes fewer than 400,000 distinct CDR3 sequences, around 20% detected once. Sample: PBMCs from the stem cell graft donor, taken from the stem cell graft. The receptors derive from a human donor who donated a stem cell graft to a child with acute myeloid leukemia.

This clonotype was observed a handful of times. V usage is TRBV12-3 or TRBV12-4 and J usage is TRBJ1-2, with TRBD1 matching over 7 bases. CDR3 length: 15 residues. Trimming cost V 6 bases and J 4 bases; bases outside gene matches: 11. The CDR3 loop reads CASSPRQGVSYGYTF. The CDR3 DNA sequence: TGTGCCAGCAGCCCTAGACAGGGTGTCAGCTATGGCTACACCTTC.

This clonotype has a handful of counts. This sequence joins TRBV12-3 or TRBV12-4 and TRBJ2-3, with D possibly matching TRBD1 (5 bases). This CDR3 region has 13 residues. Trimming cost V 1 base and J 8 bases, with 10 bases left between them. The CDR3 loop reads CASSLGQGSTQYF. CDR3 nucleotides: TGTGCCAGCAGTTTAGGGCAGGGTAGTACGCAGTATTTT.

This clonotype was counted many times. The chain recombines TRBV29-1 with TRBJ1-2; D ambiguous. The CDR3 consists of 14 residues. Germline V CDR1 and CDR2: SQVTM, ANQGSEA. Deletions cut 4 bases from V and 8 bases from J, with 20 bases between. As DNA, the CDR3 is TGCAGCGTTGCGAGGCCAGCAAGGGAGGGAGGCTACACCTTC. It specifies CSVARPAREGGYTF.

This clonotype was seen many times. The V and J genes are TRBV20-1 and TRBJ2-7, with D perhaps matching TRBD1 or TRBD2 (5 bases each). This CDR3 has 12 amino acids. The germline gives CDR1 DFQATT, CDR2 SNEGSKA (reference sequence). Trimming took off 1 base at V and 5 bases at J, with 9 bases between the two ends. The CDR3 here is CSARVGAHEQYF. Here the CDR3 DNA reads TGCAGTGCTAGAGTCGGGGCCCACGAGCAGTACTTC.

The rearrangement links TRBV20-1 to TRBJ2-7; TRBD2 matches at 12 bases. Germline V gene lookup returns CDR1 DFQATT and CDR2 SNEGSKA (reference sequence). The CDR3 spans 14 residues. The V gene end was trimmed by 3 bases and the J gene end by 4 bases; junction bases not matched to a gene: 4. The CDR3 is CSAREGTSGYEQYF. As DNA, the CDR3 is TGCAGTGCTAGGGAAGGGACTAGCGGGTACGAGCAGTACTTC.

This chain's CDR3 is CASKMGAGATEAFF. CDR3 nucleotide sequence: TGTGCCAGCAAGATGGGGGCCGGAGCCACTGAAGCTTTCTTT. This chain joins TRBV7-9 and TRBJ1-1; D is possibly TRBD1 (6 bases). The CDR3 has 14 residues. Germline values: CDR1 SEHNR, CDR2 FQNEAQ (reference sequence). V gave up 7 bases and J gave up 4 bases, with 16 bases separating them.

The chain's CDR3 is CASSSGHGSFF. The CDR3 nucleotides are TGTGCCAGCAGCTCGGGGCACGGATCTTTCTTT. The V and J genes are TRBV12-3 or TRBV12-4 and TRBJ1-1; a possible D gene is TRBD1 (5 bases). V was pared by 6 bases and J by 12 bases, with 14 bases between. The CDR3 runs to 11 residues.

The chain recombines TRBV20-1 with TRBJ2-7, with 7 bases aligning to TRBD1. Germline-derived CDR1 and CDR2 are DFQATT and SNEGSKA (reference sequence). The V gene end was trimmed by 5 bases and the J gene end by 5 bases; junction bases not matched to a gene: 15. The CDR3 length is 15 residues. In DNA, the CDR3 is TGCAGTGCTGCCGACCTGAGGGGGCGTCTGAACGAGCAGTACTTC. Its translation is CSAADLRGRLNEQYF.

This clonotype was found many times. The gene calls are TRBV20-1 and TRBJ2-1, with 10 bases aligning to TRBD1. V shed 2 bases and J 2 bases; nucleotides not matched to a gene: 6. CDR1 and CDR2 from the germline V gene are DFQATT and SNEGSKA (reference sequence). This CDR3 has 16 residues. DNA of the CDR3: TGCAGTGCTAGACGGGGTGGGACAGGGGCCTACAATGAGCAGTTCTTC. This sequence encodes CSARRGGTGAYNEQFF.

The table lists this clonotype with a few counts. The CDR3 DNA reads TGTGCCAGCAGCCCTTTACGGAATGAGCAGTTCTTC. Its translation: CASSPLRNEQFF. The rearrangement uses TRBV12-3 or TRBV12-4 and TRBJ2-1; D is uncertain. This CDR3 contains 12 residues. V gave up 6 bases and J gave up 7 bases, with 10 bases separating them.

This clonotype was found a few times. As DNA, the CDR3 is TGTGCCAGCAGCTTCAGCCGCAGGAACACCGGGGAGCTGTTTTTT. Translated, it gives CASSFSRRNTGELFF. This chain uses TRBV7-2 with TRBJ2-2; no definite D call. V lost 3 bases to trimming and J lost 1 base, with 9 bases between them. The germline V gene encodes CDR1 SGHTA and CDR2 FQGNSA. The CDR3 runs 15 residues.

This clonotype was seen a few times. V and J are TRBV29-1 and TRBJ2-3; 10 bases match TRBD2. Trimming cost V 5 bases and J 4 bases; bases outside gene matches: 3. The germline V gene encodes CDR1 SQVTM and CDR2 ANQGSEA. This CDR3 is 13 amino acids long. CDR3 amino acids: CSVLAGAPDTQYF. In nucleotides, the CDR3 is TGCAGCGTTCTAGCGGGAGCACCAGATACGCAGTATTTT.

This clonotype was recorded at least ten times. V usage is TRBV10-2 and J usage is TRBJ2-7, with 11 bases lining up with TRBD2. The junction had 2 bases not matched to a gene; V was cut back by 6 bases and J by 4 bases. The germline V gene has CDR1 WSHSY and CDR2 SAAADI. The CDR3 has 13 amino acids. The CDR3 nucleotides read TGCGCCAGCAGACTAGCGGGAGTTTACGAGCAGTACTTC. Its protein is CASRLAGVYEQYF.

V gene TRBV29-1 combines with J gene TRBJ1-1; D remains unclear. Between the trimmed V and J ends, which lost 8 bases and 5 bases, there was a span of 18 bases. This CDR3 is built from 13 residues. CDR1 SQVTM and CDR2 ANQGSEA come from the germline V gene. Here the CDR3 DNA reads TGCAGCTTTCTCGGGGAGGGTGGGACTGAAGCTTTCTTT. It yields the protein CSFLGEGGTEAFF. Full variable domain (outside the CDR3, taken from reference TRBV29-1 and TRBJ1-1): SAVISQKPSRDICQRGTSLTIQCQVDSQVTMMFWYRQQPGQSLTLIATANQGSEATYESGFVIDKFPISRPNLTFSTLTVSNMSPEDSSIYLCSFLGEGGTEAFFGQGTRLTVV.

This clonotype occurred many times. This chain uses TRBV29-1 with TRBJ1-4; D perhaps matches TRBD1 (5 bases). The CDR3 has 14 amino acids. Per the germline V gene, CDR1 is SQVTM and CDR2 is ANQGSEA. Trimming left V 7 bases short and J 7 bases short, with 19 bases between. CDR3 region: CSALRGEKGEKLFF. The CDR3 region has the DNA TGCAGCGCCCTTCGGGGGGAGAAGGGTGAAAAACTGTTTTTT.

The chain uses TRBV25-1 and TRBJ2-7, with D perhaps matching TRBD1 or TRBD2 (5 bases each). V shed 7 bases and J shed 6 bases, with 19 bases lying between them. Germline V gene sequence: CDR1 MGHDK, CDR2 SYGVNS. This CDR3 comprises 14 residues. CDR3 sequence: CASTNRGRPCEQYF. As DNA, the CDR3 is TGTGCCAGCACCAACCGGGGCCGACCGTGCGAGCAGTACTTC.